This TCR beta chain appears in the sequencing data of a study of cytomegalovirus exposure and HLA in healthy donors listed by TCRdb under 2017. For the study in its entirety: In an earlier analysis of fewer than 750 of the donors, less than 350 Gb of sequence data and some 100 million unique TCR beta sequences from about 180 million T cells were reported. An early release that covered about 600 HLA-typed donors contained approximately 300 gigabases of sequencing data and approximately 85 million unique TCR sequences. The genetic ancestry cluster associated with self-reported Caucasian donors included 81% of the roughly 390 genotyped donors. The study aimed to test whether signatures of past pathogen exposure could be identified by cataloging public T cell receptors. The study used immunosequencing to profile the T cell repertoires of several hundred subjects and linked those repertoires to cytomegalovirus serostatus. In addition to the first cohort of 650 to 800 subjects, a separate validation cohort of 120 different subjects was used. High-throughput TCR immunosequencing, statistical association of individual TCRs with disease status, and machine learning were combined to predict cytomegalovirus infection status. A later analysis re-examined previously published TCR beta repertoires from roughly 720 donors and added high-resolution HLA genotyping to investigate patterns of TCR occurrence. The later analysis used no new phenotypic data to find candidate immune exposures, relying instead on TCR beta sequences and their occurrence across donors. In an earlier analysis of a few hundred of the donors, high-throughput TCR beta sequencing was used to judge whether each TCR beta V gene segment behaved as functional or pseudogenic. Donor age, sex, ethnicity and CMV serostatus were compiled alongside the repertoire data. A later genetic analysis used genome-wide SNP genotypes for about three fifths of the 666 donors, treating that subset as a discovery cohort. Every discovery cohort repertoire had been produced on one sequencing platform. HLA typing covered class I and class II loci at four-digit resolution. The number of typed donors differed by locus: about 620-640 for A, B, C, DRB1 and DQB1; 500 to 550 for DQA1; fewer than 610 for DPA1; and some 450 for DPB1. Roughly five DR-DQ haplotypes were handled as single units for association and clustering, since linkage in the cohort was strong. Among a few hundred genotyped donors of the cohort, an average of around 240,000 unique TCR beta nucleotide sequences were sequenced per donor, roughly 20% of them non-productive.

The cohort consisted of 600 or so healthy bone marrow donors. Cohort members were all nominally healthy when sampled, although unrecorded immune exposures were likely present. The donor tested CMV seropositive and was one of the 289 seropositive cohort members. A peripheral blood sample was collected from each donor, and TCR beta sequencing was performed on peripheral blood mononuclear cells. Genomic DNA extraction from the blood cell samples was performed with the Qiagen DNeasy Blood Extraction Kit. Points the paper makes about the study in general: According to a later genetic analysis, donors in an Asian-associated ancestry cluster had fewer N-insertions in productive TCRs than the approximately 650-donor mean. Immune exposure information for the cohort was limited to CMV serostatus. The earlier analysis of approximately 590 of the donors excluded 15 to 20 rarely observed V segments, including chromosome 9 orphons, because counts were too low. Some IMGT-functional V segments, including TRBV6-2 and TRBV6-3, could not be distinguished by the 87-base-pair reads and were therefore excluded. A later analysis associated approximately 17,000 TCR beta sequences with specific HLA alleles at a false discovery rate of 0.05. Strong co-occurrence of HLA alleles, especially DR and DQ, made assigning TCR associations to individual alleles difficult. The sequencing pipeline was judged likely to have produced a cluster of highly shared sequence variants as a technical artifact. The presence/absence analyses assumed that sequencing depth was roughly uniform across donors, and that assumption may not be true. In a later analysis, TCR association rates were found to vary across HLA loci, with the most associated TCRs seen for DRB1 alleles and the fewest for HLA-C alleles. According to a later analysis, parvovirus B19, influenza, CMV and Epstein-Barr virus appeared linked to several top co-occurrence clusters. According to the authors, the approach could potentially be generalized to other disease states and immunological phenotypes. Because some donors lacked HLA typing at each locus, the association tests relied only on the typed subset. Linkage disequilibrium might explain the correlated functional status among segregating V segments, but an unknown experimental factor could not be ruled out. In vitro tests confirmed that a few of the cytomegalovirus-associated TCR beta chains recognize cytomegalovirus antigens. In this cohort, only TCR beta chains were sequenced, and detectable features were limited by the absence of alpha or paired-chain data. According to a later analysis, most CMV-associated TCR beta chains appeared to be HLA-restricted, and the HLA associations seemed to be driven largely by CMV exposure. While some public TCRs were present in many individuals, most TCR sequences turned up only very rarely across donors. In a later genetic analysis, a missense DCLRE1C variant was associated with V-gene and J-gene trimming of TCR beta chains, and the association was replicated in an independent cohort. In an earlier analysis of 587 of the donors, most TCR beta V segments appeared in productive rearrangements about 87% or about 30% of the time, broadly matching IMGT annotations. A further reported finding was that TCR beta sequences accurately predicted the HLA-A and HLA-B alleles for most subjects in the first cohort. In the study, roughly 160 TCR beta chains were listed as associated with cytomegalovirus. In both the original and validation cohorts, the classifier was reported to diagnose cytomegalovirus status with high specificity and sensitivity. In a later analysis, HLA-associated TCR beta chains were found to be more clonally expanded and to have lower generation probabilities than equally common non-associated chains.

To note about this clone: Its antigen is not yet known. No clone much larger than this one lies a single base away; base qualities are absent.

The protocol used for the library was the immunoSEQ multiplex PCR assay. For the multiplex PCR, a mixture combining 60 forward primers for TCR Vbeta segments and 13 reverse primers for TCR Jbeta segments was used. The CDR3 region of rearranged TCR beta genes was amplified from genomic DNA by a multiplex PCR assay. Amplified TCR beta libraries were sequenced as 87-base-pair reads on the Illumina HiSeq System. The study's own analysis went as follows. In a later analysis, some 80 million unique TCR beta chains were counted across the 500 to 850 repertoires, and roughly 10 million of these chains were shared by at least two donors. A nearest-neighbor algorithm error-corrected the raw reads and collapsed the reads into unique sequences, merging closely related sequences to remove PCR and sequencing errors. Alignment of CDR3 sequences to IMGT reference sequences was used to assign V, D and J gene segments. For a sequence to be retained, a match of at least six nucleotides to both a V gene segment and a J gene segment was required. Rearrangements were called productive when the CDR3 lacked stop codons and stayed in frame with V and J; all others were non-productive. CDR3 was defined by IMGT convention, running from the second conserved V-encoded cysteine to the conserved J-encoded phenylalanine. In an earlier analysis of 550 to 650 of the donors, sequences lacking an unambiguous match to a single V gene segment were excluded. An earlier analysis of almost 600 of the donors classified V segments as functional when productive rearrangements were above 56.7% and as segregating when the standard deviation between donors was above 5%. To diagnose cytomegalovirus status from the catalog of TCR beta chain sequences, a statistical classification framework was built. In a later analysis, V and J genes were assigned by comparing TCR nucleotide sequences against IMGT/GENE-DB human TR gene sequences. The TCRdist pipeline was used in a later analysis to assign CDR3 sequences and most-parsimonious VDJ recombination scenarios. In a later analysis, every TCR beta chain was defined by the combination of its CDR3 amino acid sequence and its V-gene family, and reads without a unique V-gene family were dropped. To address suspected cross-contamination and a sequencing artifact, a later analysis removed approximately 590 highly shared, low-generation-probability nucleotide sequences. In a later analysis, a clonal expansion index was calculated for each public chain from normalized within-repertoire ranks of inferred template counts. In a later analysis, generation probabilities were computed with a VDJ recombination model fitted to out-of-frame rearrangements, and the resulting probabilities were checked against IGoR. In a later analysis, hypergeometric tests were used to score TCR-TCR, TCR-HLA and TCR-CMV co-occurrence, with a repertoire-size bias correction applied to TCR pairs. To estimate false discovery rates, a later analysis permuted the HLA or CMV assignments 20 times. A later analysis grouped co-occurring TCRs with DBSCAN, adding TCRdist sequence similarity when clustering within HLA-allele-positive subsets. Repertoires with fewer than 30,000 or more than 120,000 public chains were left out of co-occurrence clustering, as were several repertoires with anomalous nucleotide sharing. This immuneACCESS table, as held by TCRdb, lists in-frame sequences with V and J called but not all clones. Of the missing ones, under half trace to an unresolved V gene in checked studies; the others have no known cause. That table furnishes V, J and clone size, whereas the DNA furnished D and trimming. The sample includes tens of thousands of clones, with about 83% observed a single time. In total, the top ten clones hold roughly 5.3% of the sample.

CDR1 and CDR2 (SGDLS, YYNGEE) derive from the germline V gene. The cysteine opens and the phenylalanine closes a CDR3 of 16 amino acids. The sequence is cut down to CDR3 DNA, 48 bases in frame from base 1. Trimming removed 0 bases from V and 3 bases from J; the gene matches leave 3 bases unexplained. Sample: PBMCs. The source of this sequence is a woman between 18 and 30 years old in good health and CMV-seropositive. The rearranged segments are TRBV9 and TRBJ2-3, and TRBD2 matches 11 of the central bases. The CDR3 is CASSVGLAGGTDTQYF. Here is the DNA: TGTGCCAGCAGCGTAGGGCTAGCGGGAGGAACAGATACGCAGTATTTT.